The present entry profiles one T cell receptor (beta chain) with its context. The data stem from a study of blood T cell repertoires in COVID-19. Sequencing used immunoSEQ multiplex PCR; TCRdb keeps in-frame clones, though not all of them. The sample shows about 170,000 clones, approximately 79% of them seen only once. The V gene's germline CDR1 is SGHNT and CDR2 YYREEE (reference sequence). The CDR3 runs to 14 residues. V shed 1 base and J shed 4 bases, with 10 bases lying between them. The receptor was derived from a woman older than 75 with acute or convalescent COVID-19. The rearrangement links TRBV5-4 to TRBJ2-3; D not resolved. Sequencing was carried out using peripheral blood. The CDR3 sequence: CASSLISLADTQYF. CDR3 coding DNA: TGTGCCAGCAGCTTGATTTCTCTAGCAGATACGCAGTATTTT.